The 24 T cell receptor beta chains below were found in one sample sequenced in a study of shared clonotypes between healthy human individuals. TCRdb's table, derived via immunoSEQ multiplex PCR, lists solely in-frame clones and lacks some. This sample carries about 1 million clones, roughly 80% of them seen once, and the ten largest clones take approximately 1.3%. Sequencing was done on a sample of memory CD4+ T cells sorted from blood. Sample subset: CD45RA-negative fraction. The receptors were sampled from a man aged 18-30 years in good health.

This chain joins TRBV5-1 and TRBJ1-4, with 7 bases aligning to TRBD1. J was trimmed by 3 bases and V by 2 bases; bases with no gene match: 4. The CDR3 covers 15 residues. Per germline, CDR1 SGHRS and CDR2 YFSETQ. CDR3 loop: CASSLQGWSNEKLFF. For the CDR3, the DNA is TGCGCCAGCAGCTTACAGGGGTGGTCTAATGAAAAACTGTTTTTT.

The V and J genes are TRBV30 and TRBJ2-2; TRBD1 matches 10 bases. The CDR3 contains 13 residues. V dropped 5 bases and J dropped 6; count of bases not matched to a gene: 3. CDR1 is GTSNPN and CDR2 is SVGIG in the germline V gene (reference sequence). The CDR3 loop reads CAWDRGQAGELFF. CDR3 coding DNA: TGTGCCTGGGACAGGGGGCAGGCCGGGGAGCTGTTTTTT.

This rearrangement joins TRBV11-2 to TRBJ2-5, with D possibly being TRBD1 or TRBD2 (5 bases each). Germline CDR1 is SGHAT and CDR2 is FQNNGV. V shed 6 bases and J shed 7 bases, with 9 bases lying between them. The CDR3 consists of 11 residues. The CDR3 nucleotides are TGTGCCAGCAGTTCAGGGAGGACCCAGTACTTC. Protein: CASSSGRTQYF.

For the CDR3, the DNA is TGTGCCAGCCTTCAGACAGGGACTAACACAGATACGCAGTATTTT. It yields the protein CASLQTGTNTDTQYF. The V and J genes are TRBV6-1 and TRBJ2-3; D may be TRBD1 or TRBD2 (7 bases each). CDR3 size: 15 residues. V lost 8 bases and J lost 2, with 17 bases in between. Germline V gene lookup returns CDR1 MNHNS and CDR2 SASEGT.

CDR3 region: CASSSETTGTQPQHF. The CDR3 DNA reads as TGTGCCAGCAGTTCCGAAACGACAGGGACTCAGCCCCAGCATTTT. The rearrangement uses TRBV6-5 and TRBJ1-5; 7 positions agree with TRBD1. This CDR3 is built from 15 residues. Per germline, CDR1 MNHEY and CDR2 SVGAGI. V shed 4 bases, J shed 6 bases, and the junction held 9 bases outside the gene matches.

This chain links TRBV19 with TRBJ1-1; 9 nucleotides line up with TRBD1. Trimming took 5 bases from V and 1 from J; bases not matched to a gene: 17. The CDR3 extends over 19 amino acids. Germline CDR1 LNHDA, CDR2 SQIVND (reference sequence). The CDR3 sequence is CASSLGPGQGRLTNTEAFF. The CDR3 nucleotides read TGTGCCAGTAGTCTGGGCCCGGGACAGGGACGATTAACGAACACTGAAGCTTTCTTT.

Details on this clone: One junction end does not reproduce the germline sequence, and a read error may be involved. V gene TRBV7-7 combines with J gene TRBJ2-5; 7 bases fit TRBD1. The closer fit of TRBJ2-7 to the DNA end suggests the J call may be wrong. This CDR3 region has 19 residues. CDR1 is SSHAT, CDR2 FNYEAQ, per germline (reference sequence). This CDR3 is CASSLEGQRNSFQYYEQYF. The CDR3, as DNA: TGTGCTAGCAGCTTAGAGGGACAGAGGAACTCCTTCCAATACTACGAGCAGTACTTC.

The chain carries TRBV5-1 and TRBJ1-2, with 11 bases lining up with TRBD1. V shed 5 bases, J shed 9 bases, and the junction held 12 bases outside the gene matches. This CDR3 comprises 15 residues. The germline gives CDR1 SGHRS, CDR2 YFSETQ. The chain's CDR3 is CASRPEPGQGESYTF. CDR3 in DNA: TGCGCCAGCAGACCTGAACCGGGACAGGGGGAGAGCTACACCTTC.

The chain's CDR3 is CASSEQRGYTF. The CDR3 DNA sequence: TGTGCCAGCAGTGAGCAGAGGGGCTACACCTTC. V and J are TRBV6-4 and TRBJ1-2, with no clear D. With 3 bases removed from V and 8 bases from J, the gap between germline ends came to 7 bases. The CDR3 spans 11 residues. Germline V gives CDR1 MRHNA, CDR2 SNTAGT.

This rearrangement joins TRBV7-9 to TRBJ2-7; D perhaps matches TRBD2 (6 bases). The CDR3 consists of 17 residues. Per germline, CDR1 SEHNR and CDR2 FQNEAQ (reference sequence). V was clipped by 6 bases and J by 0 bases, with 21 bases between them. CDR3 region: CASRKKGAGRTSYEQYF. The CDR3 DNA follows: TGTGCCAGCAGGAAAAAAGGGGCAGGGAGGACCTCCTACGAGCAGTACTTC. Drawing the rest from reference TRBV7-9 and TRBJ2-7, the complete variable domain is DTGVSQNPRHKITKRGQNVTFRCDPISEHNRLYWYRQTLGQGPEFLTYFQNEAQLEKSRLLSDRFSAERPKGSFSTLEIQRTEQGDSAMYLCASRKKGAGRTSYEQYFGPGTRLTVT.

This clone was observed a single time. The V call is TRBV9, the J call TRBJ2-1, with 7 nucleotides matching TRBD2. CDR1 is SGDLS, CDR2 YYNGEE, per germline. Trimming cost V 2 bases and J 8 bases; bases outside gene matches: 19. CDR3 length: 18 amino acids. Here the CDR3 reads CASSVFVGGPRGRDEQFF. CDR3 nucleotide sequence: TGTGCCAGCAGCGTTTTTGTGGGAGGGCCGAGGGGTCGCGATGAGCAGTTCTTC. Complete variable domain (other parts from reference TRBV9 and TRBJ2-1): DSGVTQTPKHLITATGQRVTLRCSPRSGDLSVYWYQQSLDQGLQFLIQYYNGEERAKGNILERFSAQQFPDLHSELNLSSLELGDSALYFCASSVFVGGPRGRDEQFFGPGTRLTVL.

The J gene is TRBJ2-1, the V gene TRBV28; 7 positions agree with TRBD2. Germline CDR1 and CDR2: MDHEN and SYDVKM. This CDR3 has 16 residues. Trimming at V came to 3 bases and at J to 0 bases, leaving 5 bases not matched to a gene. The chain's CDR3 is CASSFGGGFSYNEQFF. The DNA for the CDR3 is TGTGCCAGCAGTTTCGGGGGAGGGTTCTCCTACAATGAGCAGTTCTTC.

V is TRBV5-4 and J is TRBJ1-1; D uncertain. Germline loops: CDR1 SGHNT, CDR2 YYREEE (reference sequence). Trimming took 4 bases from V and 0 from J, leaving 10 bases between them. The CDR3 contains 14 residues. In nucleotides, the CDR3 is TGTGCCAGCAGCCTCCCTCGAATGAACACTGAAGCTTTCTTT. It specifies CASSLPRMNTEAFF.

The chain recombines TRBV18 with TRBJ1-2; 12 bases match TRBD1. The CDR3 has 16 amino acids. V dropped 6 bases and J dropped 8; count of bases not matched to a gene: 13. Germline loops: CDR1 KGHSH, CDR2 LQKENI. The DNA for the CDR3 is TGTGCCAGCTCGCCGGGACAGGGGGCAAGAGATTACGGCTACACCTTC. Translating gives CASSPGQGARDYGYTF.

The chain combines TRBV9 with TRBJ1-6, with D hard to call. Trimming shortened V by 0 bases and J by 6 bases, and 13 bases separated the two germline ends. The germline gives CDR1 SGDLS, CDR2 YYNGEE. The CDR3 consists of 16 residues. CDR3 nucleotides: TGTGCCAGCAGCGTAGGTCAGGCGTCGACTAATTCACCCCTCCACTTT. It encodes CASSVGQASTNSPLHF.

This clone has just a few counts. The genes are TRBV2 and TRBJ2-7; maybe TRBD1 (6 bases). V lost 6 bases to trimming and J lost 0 bases, with 12 bases between them. From germline, CDR1 is SNHLY and CDR2 FYNNEI. The CDR3 contains 14 residues. The CDR3 sequence is CASRADRLSYEQYF. CDR3 sequence (DNA): TGTGCCAGCAGAGCGGACAGACTCTCCTACGAGCAGTACTTC. The complete variable domain, with remaining parts taken from reference TRBV2 and TRBJ2-7, reads EPEVTQTPSHQVTQMGQEVILRCVPISNHLYFYWYRQILGQKVEFLVSFYNNEISEKSEIFDDQFSVERPDGSNFTLKIRSTKLEDSAMYFCASRADRLSYEQYFGPGTRLTVT.

The chain is built from TRBV9 and TRBJ2-3; a possible D gene is TRBD2 (5 bases). The CDR3 has 11 amino acids. V gave up 7 bases and J gave up 8 bases, with 11 bases separating them. Germline CDR1 reads SGDLS; CDR2 reads YYNGEE. The CDR3 coding sequence is TGTGCCAGCGGGGAGATAGGTACGCAGTATTTT. Translated: CASGEIGTQYF.

This chain joins TRBV18 and TRBJ2-7; 9 bases agree with TRBD1. CDR3 length: 15 amino acids. Germline lookup yields CDR1 KGHSH and CDR2 LQKENI. Trimming at V came to 5 bases and at J to 4 bases, leaving 9 bases not matched to a gene. In DNA, the CDR3 is TGTGCCAGCTCAACCGGTGGGACAGGGAGTTACGAGCAGTACTTC. Translation gives CASSTGGTGSYEQYF.

This clone occurred once. The chain couples TRBV19 to TRBJ1-2; D gene uncertain. Per the germline V gene, CDR1 is LNHDA and CDR2 is SQIVND (reference sequence). The CDR3 contains 14 residues. V was shortened by 7 bases and J by 4 bases, with 16 bases between the two germline ends. The CDR3 reads CASTSTPARYGYTF. CDR3 coding DNA: TGTGCCAGTACCTCGACACCCGCTCGCTATGGCTACACCTTC.

This rearrangement joins TRBV6-5 to TRBJ1-2, with a tentative D call TRBD1 (6 bases). Per germline, CDR1 MNHEY and CDR2 SVGAGI. The CDR3 loop spans 15 amino acids. The V end was cut by 0 bases, the J end by 5 bases, with 13 bases between. The CDR3 nucleotides read TGTGCCAGCAGTTACTCGGGCAGGGGAGGGTATGGCTACACCTTC. This encodes CASSYSGRGGYGYTF.

V and J are TRBV5-6 and TRBJ2-6; D is unclear. Germline lookup yields CDR1 SGHDT and CDR2 YYEEEE. The CDR3 runs 16 residues. V dropped 2 bases and J dropped 0 bases, with 9 bases sitting between them. The DNA of the CDR3 is TGTGCCAGCAGCTTAGGCCAGAGCTCTGGGGCCAACGTCCTGACTTTC. This gives the protein CASSLGQSSGANVLTF.

The chain employs TRBV5-4 and TRBJ1-3; TRBD1 aligns across 7 bases. Trimming took 3 bases from V and 0 from J; bases not matched to a gene: 9. This CDR3 comprises 17 residues. The germline V gene has CDR1 SGHNT and CDR2 YYREEE (reference sequence). The CDR3 reads CASSSLGTVSSGNTIYF. The CDR3 DNA reads TGTGCCAGCAGCTCTCTTGGGACAGTGAGCTCTGGAAACACCATATATTTT.

On this clone itself: This CDR3 is also generated by other DNA sequences in the sample. The chain is built from TRBV30 and TRBJ1-6; D not certain. With 0 bases removed from V and 7 bases from J, the gap between germline ends came to 7 bases. Germline lookup yields CDR1 GTSNPN and CDR2 SVGIG (reference sequence). This CDR3 is built from 13 residues. In DNA form, the CDR3 reads TGTGCCTGGAGTGTAGGGCTGAATTCACCCCTCCACTTT. It yields the protein CAWSVGLNSPLHF. The full variable domain, rest sourced from reference TRBV30 and TRBJ1-6, is SQTIHQWPATLVQPVGSPLSLECTVEGTSNPNLYWYRQAAGRGLQLLFYSVGIGQISSEVPQNLSASRPQDRQFILSSKKLLLSDSGFYLCAWSVGLNSPLHFGNGTRLTVT.

The chain links TRBV7-2 to TRBJ2-3; D perhaps matches TRBD2 (6 bases). V was cut by 1 base and J by 1 base, with 12 bases left in between. The CDR3 loop spans 16 amino acids. CDR1 SGHTA and CDR2 FQGNSA come from the germline V gene. The CDR3 DNA is TGTGCCAGCAGCTTAGGTTTGGGCGGGGGCACAGATACGCAGTATTTT. This codes for CASSLGLGGGTDTQYF.